The 27 T cell receptor beta chains below come from one sample, sequenced in a study of blood T cells in healthy people across ages. Combining a sample-barcoded 5' primer with a J-beta primer mix, a second PCR ran for roughly 7 to 11 cycles. Using its own MiXCR run on the 5' RACE reads, TCRdb lists one record per CDR3 protein. The data hold over a million distinct CDR3 sequences, with around two fifths observed a single time. Sequencing was performed on blood. These TCRs come from a young woman in good health.

The chain has TRBV3-1 and TRBJ1-2, with 7 nucleotides matching TRBD1. This CDR3 is 14 amino acids long. Looked up from germline, CDR1 is LGHDT and CDR2 is YNNKEL (reference sequence). J gave up 4 bases and V 4 bases, and 6 bases lay outside the gene matches. The CDR3 sequence is CASSRSWTGYGYTF. The CDR3 coding sequence is TGTGCCAGCAGCCGATCGTGGACAGGCTATGGCTACACCTTC.

The V call is TRBV29-1, the J call TRBJ1-2; D is unresolved. Germline lookup yields CDR1 SQVTM and CDR2 ANQGSEA. The CDR3 has 8 residues. Trimming removed 6 bases from V and 10 bases from J, with 6 bases in between. The CDR3 nucleotides are TGCAGCGTAGTCCCCTACACCTTC. It translates to CSVVPYTF.

A note on this clonotype: The junction does not match germline at one end; this may be a read error. The rearrangement links TRBV20-1 to TRBJ1-6; possibly TRBD1 for D (6 bases). The CDR3 consists of 14 residues. Germline V gene data show CDR1 as DFQATT and CDR2 as SNEGSKA (reference sequence). CDR3 region: CSARLDRANSPPHF. In DNA form, the CDR3 reads TGCAGTGCTAGATTGGACAGAGCTAATTCACCCCCCCACTTT.

The gene calls are TRBV4-1 and TRBJ1-4, with 9 bases that match TRBD1. The CDR3 runs 16 residues. V was pared by 0 bases and J by 12 bases, with 11 bases of the junction left unmatched. Germline V gene data show CDR1 as MGHRA and CDR2 as YSYEKL. The CDR3 protein is CASSQDGNRGLLELFF. The CDR3 DNA reads as TGCGCCAGCAGCCAAGATGGAAACAGGGGGCTTCTGGAACTGTTTTTT.

The V and J genes are TRBV12-3 or TRBV12-4 and TRBJ1-2; 9 bases fit TRBD1. The CDR3 extends over 15 amino acids. The ends lost 4 bases at V and 4 bases at J; junction bases unmatched: 7. This CDR3 is CASSSLTGGVYGYTF. For the CDR3, the DNA is TGTGCCAGCAGTTCTCTCACAGGGGGCGTCTATGGCTACACCTTC.

The rearrangement uses TRBV12-3 or TRBV12-4 and TRBJ1-5; D is undetermined. This CDR3 is 14 amino acids long. The V end lost 3 bases, the J end lost 9 bases, and 15 bases lay between the germline ends. Here the CDR3 DNA reads TGTGCCAGCAGTTTGAGGTGGGAGGGCGGGCCCCAGCATTTT. Its protein product is CASSLRWEGGPQHF.

This clonotype showed up just a few times. The chain employs TRBV12-3 or TRBV12-4 and TRBJ2-5; D is undetermined. CDR3 size: 14 residues. Trimming stripped 6 bases from V and 2 bases from J, with 13 bases between. CDR3 amino acids: CASSVRRAQETQYF. The CDR3, as DNA: TGTGCCAGCAGCGTACGAAGGGCTCAAGAGACCCAGTACTTC.

The chain recombines TRBV7-8 with TRBJ2-1; 10 nucleotides match TRBD2. Germline V gene sequence: CDR1 SGHVS, CDR2 FQNEAQ. V was clipped by 8 bases and J by 9 bases; unmatched bases: 16. The CDR3 covers 16 residues. CDR3 coding DNA: TGTGCCAGCGGCTCGGAGCGGGGGGGACTTGTAGCTGAGCAGTTCTTC. It specifies CASGSERGGLVAEQFF.

This chain connects TRBV29-1 to TRBJ1-3; the D is unclear. CDR1 SQVTM and CDR2 ANQGSEA come from the germline V gene. The V gene lost 7 bases and the J gene lost 11 bases, with 21 bases spanning the gap. The CDR3 has 13 residues. CDR3 in DNA: TGCAGCGCGCCCGGGCCGACCCAAGGCGCCATATATTTT. Residues: CSAPGPTQGAIYF.

The chain employs TRBV7-9 and TRBJ2-3, with TRBD2 matching 7 bases. With 3 bases clipped from V and 6 bases from J, the junction kept 6 bases outside the gene matches. The CDR3 contains 14 residues. Germline-derived CDR1 and CDR2 are SEHNR and FQNEAQ (reference sequence). The CDR3 bases are TGTGCCAGCAGCTTGAGCGGGGCGGGGGATACGCAGTATTTT. This encodes CASSLSGAGDTQYF.

CDR3 region: CASSATEHYYGYTF. The CDR3, as DNA: TGTGCCAGCAGCGCCACCGAGCACTACTATGGCTACACCTTC. This chain uses TRBV6-5 with TRBJ1-2; D not resolved. The germline V gene encodes CDR1 MNHEY and CDR2 SVGAGI. This CDR3 comprises 14 residues. V dropped 6 bases and J dropped 3 bases, with 14 bases sitting between them.

The genes are TRBV20-1 and TRBJ2-3; 7 bases align to TRBD1. Losses at the gene ends were 6 bases for V and 0 bases for J; bases not matched to a gene: 3. From germline, CDR1 is DFQATT and CDR2 SNEGSKA (reference sequence). The CDR3 is 13 residues long. CDR3 sequence (DNA): TGCAGTGCAACAGGGGAAAGCACAGATACGCAGTATTTT. Translated: CSATGESTDTQYF.

The chain is built from TRBV29-1 and TRBJ1-1, with 10 bases matching TRBD1. CDR1 is SQVTM and CDR2 is ANQGSEA in the germline V gene. V lost 8 bases to trimming and J lost 3 bases; unmatched junction nucleotides: 3. The CDR3 is 12 residues long. In nucleotides, the CDR3 is TGCAGCTCCGGGACAGGGGACACTGAAGCTTTCTTT. Protein product: CSSGTGDTEAFF.

V gene TRBV7-2 combines with J gene TRBJ1-2, with 8 positions matching TRBD1. This CDR3 contains 16 residues. The V segment lost 0 bases and the J segment 4 bases; nucleotides outside the gene matches: 7. Germline CDR1 and CDR2: SGHTA and FQGNSA. CDR3 nucleotide sequence: TGTGCCAGCAGCTTAGCTCTTAGGACAGGGATCTATGGCTACACCTTC. Its protein product is CASSLALRTGIYGYTF.

The chain employs TRBV7-9 and TRBJ1-1; no reliable D call. This CDR3 has 14 amino acids. Germline V gene data show CDR1 as SEHNR and CDR2 as FQNEAQ (reference sequence). Trimming took off 5 bases at V and 2 bases at J, with 12 bases between the two ends. The CDR3 loop is CASSQGLINTEAFF. The DNA of the CDR3 is TGTGCCAGCAGCCAAGGACTGATCAACACTGAAGCTTTCTTT.

The chain uses TRBV7-8 and TRBJ1-3, with unresolved D. The CDR3 length is 16 residues. Looked up from germline, CDR1 is SGHVS and CDR2 is FQNEAQ. Trimming stripped 1 base from V and 0 bases from J, with 10 bases between. The CDR3 nucleotides are TGTGCCAGCAGCTTAGAAGTCGAGTCCTCTGGAAACACCATATATTTT. Amino acids: CASSLEVESSGNTIYF.

CDR3 DNA: TGTGCCAGCAGCTTAGCTTGGAGCTCCTACAATGAGCAGTTCTTC. As protein: CASSLAWSSYNEQFF. This sequence joins TRBV7-2 and TRBJ2-1, with no clear D. CDR1 is SGHTA and CDR2 is FQGNSA in the germline V gene. The CDR3 spans 15 residues. V lost 0 bases to trimming and J lost 0 bases, with 6 bases between them.

The rearrangement uses TRBV29-1 and TRBJ1-2, with no clear D. Trimming took 6 bases from V and 4 from J, leaving 18 bases between them. The length of the CDR3 is 14 residues. In germline, CDR1 is SQVTM, CDR2 ANQGSEA. CDR3 loop: CSVAAGTGAYGYTF. The DNA of the CDR3 is TGCAGCGTCGCCGCGGGCACGGGAGCCTATGGCTACACCTTC.

V is TRBV9 and J is TRBJ2-3; 11 positions agree with TRBD2. Trimming removed 4 bases from V and 1 base from J; junction bases left unmatched: 5. This CDR3 is built from 16 residues. Per germline, CDR1 SGDLS and CDR2 YYNGEE. The DNA for the CDR3 is TGTGCCAGCAGCCCAGAACTAGCGGGGGGCACAGATACGCAGTATTTT. Amino acid sequence: CASSPELAGGTDTQYF.

The V call is TRBV29-1, the J call TRBJ1-2; no clear D. The CDR3 consists of 12 residues. Trimming pared 1 base from V and 8 bases from J, leaving 11 bases between. The germline gives CDR1 SQVTM, CDR2 ANQGSEA. The CDR3 DNA follows: TGCAGCGTTGAAGGAGGTGGGCGGGGCTACACCTTC. This encodes CSVEGGGRGYTF.

Only a few counts were recorded for this clonotype. The V call is TRBV20-1, the J call TRBJ1-2; 7 bases align to TRBD1. This CDR3 is built from 16 residues. CDR1 is DFQATT, CDR2 SNEGSKA, per germline (reference sequence). V dropped 2 bases and J dropped 2; count of bases not matched to a gene: 11. The CDR3 nucleotides read TGCAGTGCTAGACATACCCAGACAGGGCTAAACTATGGCTACACCTTC. It translates to CSARHTQTGLNYGYTF.

The chain recombines TRBV6-2 or TRBV6-3 with TRBJ2-7; TRBD2 matches at 9 bases. The germline gives CDR1 MNHEY, CDR2 SVGEGT. The V and J ends lost 8 bases and 6 bases, in that order; junction bases with no gene match: 8. The CDR3 is 13 amino acids. The CDR3 sequence is CASEPPAGGEQYF. Here the CDR3 DNA reads TGTGCCAGCGAGCCCCCAGCGGGAGGCGAGCAGTACTTC.

This clonotype has just a few counts. The V gene is TRBV4-1, the J gene TRBJ2-7, with TRBD2 as a possible D gene (6 bases). Trimming left V 5 bases short and J 1 base short, with 12 bases between. Germline CDR1 and CDR2: MGHRA and YSYEKL. This CDR3 has 14 amino acids. CDR3 region: CASSSSAGSYEQYF. CDR3 nucleotides: TGCGCCAGCAGCTCTTCCGCGGGGTCCTACGAGCAGTACTTC.

The chain is built from TRBV15 and TRBJ2-1; no clear D. Trimming shortened V by 5 bases and J by 8 bases, and 10 bases separated the two germline ends. There are 12 residues in the CDR3. The V gene's germline CDR1 is LNHNV and CDR2 YYDKDF (reference sequence). CDR3 in amino acids: CATSPHGDEQFF. The DNA for the CDR3 is TGTGCCACCAGCCCCCACGGCGATGAGCAGTTCTTC.

V and J are TRBV6-6 and TRBJ2-1; TRBD2 agrees at 10 bases. Losses at the gene ends were 7 bases for V and 1 base for J; bases not matched to a gene: 7. The germline CDR1 and CDR2 sequences are MNHNY and SVGAGI (reference sequence). The CDR3 is 16 amino acids. The chain's CDR3 is CASTRAGGVSYNEQFF. As DNA, the CDR3 is TGTGCCAGCACCCGAGCGGGGGGGGTTTCCTACAATGAGCAGTTCTTC.

The V gene is TRBV20-1, the J gene TRBJ2-7; 8 positions match TRBD2. V was pared by 3 bases and J by 1 base, with 5 bases of the junction left unmatched. The CDR3 loop spans 14 amino acids. Germline values: CDR1 DFQATT, CDR2 SNEGSKA (reference sequence). Written as DNA, the CDR3 is TGCAGTGCTAGGCAGCTAGCGGGTTCCTACGAGCAGTACTTC. Amino acid sequence: CSARQLAGSYEQYF.

In its sample, this clonotype was seen a few times. V is TRBV6-6 and J is TRBJ2-7; 10 bases match TRBD2. CDR1 and CDR2 (germline): MNHNY, SVGAGI (reference sequence). The CDR3 is 16 amino acids. V gave up 2 bases and J gave up 7 bases; unmatched junction bases: 11. The DNA of the CDR3 is TGTGCCAGCAGTTACGGGAGGACTAGCGGAGGGGGGGAGCAGTACTTC. Translated: CASSYGRTSGGGEQYF.